The clone carrying this TCR beta chain was recorded a few times. The study drew its donors from healthy HIV-negative adults without recent acute infections or vaccinations. This sample is drawn from a study of shared clonotypes between healthy human individuals. Generated by immunoSEQ multiplex PCR, the TCRdb table keeps only in-frame clones and is missing some. This table holds 550,000 to 850,000 clones, about two thirds found once. V was clipped by 5 bases and J by 8 bases, with 15 bases between them. Germline V gene data show CDR1 as SNHLY and CDR2 as FYNNEI. This CDR3 is 13 amino acids long. The receptor's source is a woman between 25 and 40 years old in good health. The sample taken for sequencing was memory CD4+ T cells sorted from blood. Indicated subset: CD45RA-negative fraction. The rearrangement links TRBV2 to TRBJ1-2, with D hard to call. For the CDR3, the DNA is TGTGCCAGCAGTTATTATAGGGCTCGGGGCTACACCTTC. Protein product: CASSYYRARGYTF. Based on the CDR3 plus reference TRBV2 and TRBJ1-2, the full variable domain is EPEVTQTPSHQVTQMGQEVILRCVPISNHLYFYWYRQILGQKVEFLVSFYNNEISEKSEIFDDQFSVERPDGSNFTLKIRSTKLEDSAMYFCASSYYRARGYTFGSGTRLTVV.